This T cell receptor (beta chain) appears in the sequencing data of a study of blood T cell repertoires in COVID-19. Study processing details: Estimated nucleated cell counts came from reference gene primer amplification. Profiling relied on immunoSEQ multiplex PCR, and the TCRdb table lists in-frame clones only, not all of them. That table supplies the V and J calls and clone size; D and trimming were determined from the DNA. The sample has some 120,000 clones, 70% to 90% seen once. Sequencing input: peripheral blood. This clonotype was obtained from a man between 60 and 75 years old with acute or convalescent COVID-19.

CDR3 protein: CASSPGTSGSISYEQYF. The CDR3 DNA reads TGTGCCAGCAGTCCCGGGACTAGCGGGAGCATATCCTACGAGCAGTACTTC. V gene TRBV6-2 or TRBV6-3 combines with J gene TRBJ2-7, with 14 positions matching TRBD2. From germline, CDR1 is MNHEY and CDR2 SVGEGT. The CDR3 runs 17 residues. The J segment lost 1 base and the V segment lost 5 bases, leaving 7 bases of the junction unmatched.